The clone carrying this T cell receptor (beta chain) was found a few times. Antigen: not known. Each CDR3 protein is one row after TCRdb ran MiXCR on the 5' RACE reads. The sample has 400,000 or so distinct CDR3 sequences, around 19% seen once; the top ten hold 15% to 20%. This CDR3 spans 16 amino acids. Unmatched junction bases numbered 10, after V lost 4 bases and J lost 5 bases. The germline V gene has CDR1 SGHTA and CDR2 FQGTGA. This sample is part of a study of T cells after yellow fever vaccination. General study findings and limits: A small proportion of clonotypes was detected in both the CD4 and CD8 compartments. At around 96% for CD4 and around 91% for CD8, most primary-vaccination clones showed up again after the booster.

The sequenced sample was PBMCs, obtained before the yellow fever booster vaccination. The chain recombines TRBV7-3 with TRBJ2-1; 8 positions agree with TRBD2. The clonotype originates from a young man who received the YFV17D yellow fever vaccine. CDR3: CASSYWVGGANNEQFF. As DNA, the CDR3 is TGTGCCAGCAGCTATTGGGTCGGGGGGGCAAACAATGAGCAGTTCTTC. Variable domain in full (rest from reference TRBV7-3 and TRBJ2-1): GAGVSQTPSNKVTEKGKYVELRCDPISGHTALYWYRQSLGQGPEFLIYFQGTGAADDSGLPNDRFFAVRPEGSVSTLKIQRTERGDSAVYLCASSYWVGGANNEQFFGPGTRLTVL.